This T cell receptor beta chain emerged from a study of blood T cell repertoires in COVID-19. TCRdb's table, derived via immunoSEQ multiplex PCR, lists solely in-frame clones and lacks some. The data hold approximately 150,000 clones, with 85% observed a single time. The V gene lost 4 bases and the J gene lost 5 bases, with 11 bases spanning the gap. Germline V gene sequence: CDR1 SGHDN, CDR2 FVKESK. The CDR3 loop spans 13 amino acids. This chain connects TRBV14 to TRBJ1-2; no clear D. The source is a man aged 40-49 years with acute or convalescent COVID-19. The sample comprised peripheral blood. The CDR3 reads CASSPLGQYGYTF. The DNA for the CDR3 is TGTGCCAGCAGCCCCCTAGGCCAGTATGGCTACACCTTC. The variable domain in full, completed from reference TRBV14 and TRBJ1-2, reads EAGVTQFPSHSVIEKGQTVTLRCDPISGHDNLYWYRRVMGKEIKFLLHFVKESKQDESGMPNNRFLAERTGGTYSTLKVQPAELEDSGVYFCASSPLGQYGYTFGSGTRLTVV.